Below, one T cell receptor beta chain is given with its context. Its specific antigen is unknown. No per-base quality is available; no much larger clone lies one base away. This record comes from a study of cytomegalovirus exposure and HLA in healthy donors (dated by TCRdb to about 2017). Background on the whole study: In an earlier analysis of roughly 500 of the donors, around 290 Gb of sequence data and some 100 million unique TCR beta sequences from 180 million or so T cells were reported. All discovery cohort repertoires had been generated on a single sequencing platform. Typing coverage varied by locus: about 620-630 donors for A, B, C, DRB1 and DQB1; more than 500 for DQA1; about 590 for DPA1; around 490 for DPB1. An early release covering roughly 600 HLA-typed donors comprised about 290 gigabases of sequencing data and roughly 85 million unique TCR sequences. Donor age, sex, ethnicity and CMV serostatus were collected together with the repertoire data. To predict cytomegalovirus infection status, the study combined high-throughput TCR immunosequencing, statistical association of individual TCRs with disease status, and machine learning. A later analysis re-examined previously published TCR beta repertoires from hundreds of donors and added high-resolution HLA genotyping to investigate patterns of TCR occurrence. Along with the roughly 710-subject first cohort, a separate validation cohort of 120 different subjects was used. In the later analysis, no new phenotypic data were used to find candidate immune exposures; instead, reliance was placed on TCR beta sequences and their occurrence across donors. Of the roughly 400 genotyped donors, around 81% fell in the genetic ancestry cluster associated with self-reported Caucasian donors. The aim of the study was to test whether cataloging public T cell receptors could identify signatures of past pathogen exposure. A handful of DR-DQ haplotypes were handled as single units for association and clustering because linkage in the cohort was strong. The study profiled the T cell repertoires of approximately 700 subjects by immunosequencing and related them to cytomegalovirus serostatus. An earlier analysis of 500 to 750 of the donors applied high-throughput TCR beta sequencing to assess whether each TCR beta V gene segment acted as functional or pseudogenic. In a later genetic analysis, genome-wide SNP genotypes for about 65% of the roughly 700 donors were used, and that subset was treated as a discovery cohort. Both class I and class II loci were covered by HLA typing, at four-digit resolution. On average, 235,054 unique TCR beta nucleotide sequences were sequenced per donor among 350 to 400 genotyped donors of the cohort, with around 19% of those sequences being non-productive. The research as a whole found: This cohort had only TCR beta chains sequenced, and the lack of alpha or paired-chain data limited which features could be detected. A later genetic analysis reported fewer N-insertions in productive TCRs among donors in an Asian-associated ancestry cluster than the approximately 670-donor mean. Most TCR sequences were observed very rarely across donors, whereas some public TCRs were present in many individuals. Compared with equally common non-associated chains, HLA-associated TCR beta chains in a later analysis were more clonally expanded and had lower generation probabilities. An association between a missense DCLRE1C variant and V-gene and J-gene trimming of TCR beta chains was found in a later genetic analysis and replicated in an independent cohort. A total of roughly 160 TCR beta chains were listed by the study as associated with cytomegalovirus. Assigning TCR associations to individual alleles was difficult when HLA alleles, especially DR and DQ, strongly co-occurred. Correlated functional status among segregating V segments might reflect linkage disequilibrium, but an unknown experimental factor could not be ruled out. Three of the identified cytomegalovirus-associated TCR beta chains were confirmed in vitro to be specific for cytomegalovirus antigens. A group of highly shared sequence variants was considered likely to be a technical artifact of the sequencing pipeline. Because counts were too low, more than 15 rarely observed V segments, including chromosome 9 orphons, were left out of the earlier analysis of about 500 of the donors. CMV serostatus was the only immune exposure information available for the cohort. According to a later analysis, parvovirus B19, influenza, CMV and Epstein-Barr virus appeared linked to several top co-occurrence clusters. The classifier was reported to diagnose cytomegalovirus status with high specificity and sensitivity in both the original and validation cohorts. Some IMGT-functional V segments, including TRBV6-2 and TRBV6-3, could not be told apart with the 87-base-pair reads, so those segments were excluded. According to the authors, the approach could potentially be generalized to other disease states and immunological phenotypes. In a later analysis, the rate of TCR association differed among HLA loci, with DRB1 alleles having the most associated TCRs and HLA-C alleles having the fewest. At a false discovery rate of 0.05, a later analysis linked 16,951 TCR beta sequences to specific HLA alleles. Because some donors lacked HLA typing at each locus, the association tests relied only on the typed subset. A further reported finding was that TCR beta sequences accurately predicted the HLA-A and HLA-B alleles for most subjects in the first cohort. A later analysis found that most CMV-associated TCR beta chains appeared HLA-restricted, with HLA associations seemingly driven largely by CMV exposure. Presence/absence analyses assumed roughly uniform sequencing depth across donors, an assumption that may not hold. Broadly in line with IMGT annotations, most TCR beta V segments showed up in productive rearrangements about 90% or about 30% of the time in an earlier analysis of several hundred of the donors.

Reading from cysteine to phenylalanine, the CDR3 counts 17 amino acids. Only the CDR3 DNA is retained, 51 bases long and in frame from the first base. Looking up the germline V gene yields CDR1 SGHRS and CDR2 YFSETQ. V sheds 0 bases and J sheds 0 bases, leaving 12 bases between their ends. In total, approximately 700 healthy bone marrow donors made up the cohort. All cohort members were sampled while nominally healthy, although unrecorded immune exposures were likely present. The donor tested CMV seronegative and was one of the 352 seronegative cohort members. Each donor provided a peripheral blood sample, and peripheral blood mononuclear cells were used for TCR beta sequencing. The Qiagen DNeasy Blood Extraction Kit was used to extract genomic DNA from the blood cell samples. Library preparation employed the immunoSEQ multiplex PCR assay. For the multiplex PCR, a mixture combining 60 forward primers for TCR Vbeta segments and 13 reverse primers for TCR Jbeta segments was used. The CDR3 region of rearranged TCR beta genes was amplified from genomic DNA by a multiplex PCR assay. Amplified TCR beta libraries were sequenced as 87-base-pair reads on the Illumina HiSeq System. On the authors' methods: A later analysis tallied 75 million to 95 million unique TCR beta chains across the 666 repertoires, and around 9.9 million of those chains were shared by two or more donors. A nearest-neighbor algorithm error-corrected the raw reads and collapsed the reads into unique sequences, merging closely related sequences to remove PCR and sequencing errors. V, D and J gene segments were assigned by aligning CDR3 sequences to IMGT reference sequences. For a sequence to be retained, a match of at least six nucleotides was required to both a V gene segment and a J gene segment. A rearrangement counted as productive if the CDR3 had no stop codons and remained in frame with V and J, and every other rearrangement counted as non-productive. Following IMGT convention, CDR3 was defined as the stretch from the second conserved V-encoded cysteine up to the conserved J-encoded phenylalanine. In an earlier analysis of 500 to 650 of the donors, sequences lacking an unambiguous match to a single V gene segment were excluded. In an earlier analysis of several hundred of the donors, V segments were called functional above 56.7% productive rearrangements and were called segregating when the between-donor standard deviation exceeded 5%. A statistical classification framework was developed to diagnose cytomegalovirus status using the catalog of TCR beta chain sequences. V and J gene assignment, in a later analysis, came from comparing TCR nucleotide sequences with IMGT/GENE-DB human TR gene sequences. Using the TCRdist pipeline, a later analysis assigned CDR3 sequences along with most-parsimonious VDJ recombination scenarios. In a later analysis, each TCR beta chain was defined by its CDR3 amino acid sequence together with its V-gene family, and reads without a unique V-gene family were excluded. To address suspected cross-contamination and a sequencing artifact, a later analysis removed 550 to 750 highly shared, low-generation-probability nucleotide sequences. In a later analysis, a clonal expansion index for each public chain was calculated from normalized within-repertoire ranks of inferred template counts. In a later analysis, generation probabilities were computed using a VDJ recombination model fitted to out-of-frame rearrangements, and the results were checked against IGoR. Hypergeometric tests were used in a later analysis to score TCR-TCR, TCR-HLA and TCR-CMV co-occurrence, with a repertoire-size bias correction applied to the TCR pairs. False discovery rates were estimated in a later analysis by permuting HLA or CMV assignments 20 times. A later analysis grouped co-occurring TCRs with DBSCAN, adding TCRdist sequence similarity when clustering within HLA-allele-positive subsets. Repertoires with fewer than 30,000 or more than 120,000 public chains, plus five repertoires with anomalous nucleotide sharing, were excluded from co-occurrence clustering. As stored in TCRdb, this immuneACCESS dataset retains in-frame rearrangements with V and J assigned. A fraction of the clones does not appear; measured against another copy, unresolved V genes explain less than half of the discrepancy, and the remainder lacks a known reason. The D gene and trimming were derived from the DNA, and the V and J assignments and clone size from that table. This sample lists fewer than 250,000 clones; 80% to 85% were detected once. The biggest ten clones account for less than 1.1% of the sample.

Sequenced material: PBMCs. The origin of this receptor is a woman aged 40 to 49 in good health and CMV-seronegative. In this chain, TRBV5-1 is recombined with TRBJ1-4; TRBD1 is a weak D gene call, 5 bases matching. The DNA sequence is as follows: TGCGCCAGCAGCTTGGCCGCCTCGGGGGCAACTAATGAAAAACTGTTTTTT. Its product reads: CASSLAASGATNEKLFF.